The clone carrying this T cell receptor beta chain was seen only once. Its antigen is undetermined. The ends were cut back, 1 base at V and 2 bases at J, with 11 bases in the middle. CDR1 SGHTA and CDR2 FQGTGA come from the germline V gene. This CDR3 is built from 15 residues. These data belong to a study of T cell responses to AZD1222 COVID-19 vaccine. Overall study: Recipients boosted at about 4 weeks or about 12 weeks are pooled.

General study points: Repertoire sampling occurred only after the peak T cell response. There were vaccine-associated CD4 TCRs across spike, dominant at 160-218 and 743-854. Clonal diversity may have been underestimated in mostly white British donors.

Clones were sequenced by immunoSEQ multiplex PCR, and TCRdb holds only the in-frame ones, with some missing. This sample carries more than 150,000 clones, about nine tenths of them seen once, and the ten largest clones take about 2%. The sequence came from an adult in good health. Sequenced here: peripheral blood, sampled on day 0 of AZD1222 vaccination. V and J are TRBV7-3 and TRBJ2-5; D not certain. The CDR3 spells CASSLIPRTQETQYF. As DNA, the CDR3 is TGTGCCAGCAGCTTAATCCCCCGGACGCAAGAGACCCAGTACTTC.